A single sample gave rise to the 5 T cell receptor beta chains below, sequenced in a study of graft-versus-host responses after intestinal transplantation. Indicated time point: postoperative day 105 after intestinal transplantation (dayNNNN = postoperative day). The repertoire was sequenced with immunoSEQ multiplex PCR; TCRdb's copy has only in-frame clones and lacks some. The sample contains 11,000 or so clones, approximately 93% of which appear only once. The sample was PBMCs, taken 105 days after intestinal transplantation. These receptor sequences come from a human patient who received an intestinal transplant, so some T cells may come from the graft donor.

This sequence joins TRBV28 and TRBJ1-1; 9 bases map to TRBD1. The CDR3 contains 16 residues. Germline V CDR1 and CDR2: MDHEN, SYDVKM. V trimming: 10 bases; J trimming: 4 bases; junction bases outside the gene matches: 16. Here the CDR3 DNA reads TGTGCCACTCATGGGGACAGGGCCTACTGGGGCACTGAAGCTTTCTTT. Translation gives CATHGDRAYWGTEAFF.

The chain uses TRBV4-1 and TRBJ2-1; 7 nucleotides match TRBD2. The germline CDR1 and CDR2 sequences are MGHRA and YSYEKL. The CDR3 extends over 15 amino acids. Trimming removed 2 bases from V and 8 bases from J; junction bases left unmatched: 9. CDR3 in DNA: TGCGCCAGCAGCCAATTTCGCGGGAGTGTCTATGAGCAGTTCTTC. Translated, it gives CASSQFRGSVYEQFF.

The genes are TRBV13 and TRBJ2-2, with D perhaps TRBD2 (6 bases). This CDR3 is 17 amino acids long. Trimming stripped 0 bases from V and 5 bases from J, with 16 bases between. From germline, CDR1 is PRHDT and CDR2 FYEKMQ (reference sequence). The CDR3 spells CASSLGGRGLRTGELFF. The CDR3 DNA reads as TGTGCCAGCAGCTTAGGCGGGAGAGGGCTACGGACCGGGGAGCTGTTTTTT. Full variable domain (outside the CDR3, taken from reference TRBV13 and TRBJ2-2): AAGVIQSPRHLIKEKRETATLKCYPIPRHDTVYWYQQGPGQDPQFLISFYEKMQSDKGSIPDRFSAQQFSDYHSELNMSSLELGDSALYFCASSLGGRGLRTGELFFGEGSRLTVL.

The chain joins TRBV28 to TRBJ2-7; D is possibly TRBD1 (6 bases). The CDR3 is 14 residues long. Trimming shortened V by 6 bases and J by 0 bases, and 12 bases separated the two germline ends. Germline CDR1 is MDHEN and CDR2 is SYDVKM. The CDR3 sequence is CASSWDTFSYEQYF. For the CDR3, the DNA is TGTGCCAGCAGCTGGGACACGTTCTCCTACGAGCAGTACTTC.

CDR3 sequence: CASSFPGSYEQYF. The CDR3 nucleotides are TGTGCCAGCAGTTTTCCGGGTTCCTACGAGCAGTACTTC. This sequence joins TRBV28 and TRBJ2-7; no reliable D call. Trimming shortened V by 3 bases and J by 1 base, and 7 bases separated the two germline ends. Germline CDR1 reads MDHEN; CDR2 reads SYDVKM. The CDR3 is 13 residues long.